The 8 T cell receptor beta chains below all came from one sample that was sequenced in a study of post-analysis software for immune sequencing data. The study's findings and limits: Four or five TRBV segments occurring more often in patients than controls included TRBV5-6, TRBV5-1 and TRBV20-1.

No antigen has been assigned to these receptors. Built from TCR beta cDNA, the libraries had unique molecular identifiers in them. TCRdb reprocessed the PCR reads with MiXCR, giving one entry per CDR3 protein. The sample contains fewer than 850,000 distinct CDR3 sequences, less than 35% of which appear only once. The sequencing input was blood. The receptors were gathered from a girl under 18 with multiple sclerosis.

This clonotype was observed a handful of times. The J gene is TRBJ2-1, the V gene TRBV27; D possibly uses TRBD1 or TRBD2 (5 bases each). CDR1 and CDR2 (germline): MNHEY, SMNVEV (reference sequence). The CDR3 runs 14 residues. The germline V and J ends were trimmed by 3 bases and 10 bases, with 16 bases remaining between them. Here the CDR3 reads CASSFARTTGEQFF. CDR3 coding DNA: TGTGCCAGCAGTTTCGCCCGGACAACGGGGGAGCAGTTCTTC.

This rearrangement joins TRBV27 to TRBJ1-1; D is unclear. Germline V CDR1 and CDR2: MNHEY, SMNVEV (reference sequence). The CDR3 is 14 amino acids. Deletions cut 6 bases from V and 4 bases from J, with 15 bases between. CDR3 in amino acids: CASRPNRRPTEAFF. CDR3 in DNA: TGTGCCAGCAGGCCCAATAGACGGCCCACTGAAGCTTTCTTT.

V and J are TRBV28 and TRBJ2-7; tentative D call: TRBD2 (6 bases). Germline loops: CDR1 MDHEN, CDR2 SYDVKM. The CDR3 consists of 13 residues. Trimming removed 3 bases at V and 7 bases at J, with 13 bases between. CDR3 bases: TGTGCCAGCAGTTTGTCGGGGCGGGAAGAGCAGTACTTC. Amino acid sequence: CASSLSGREEQYF.

V gene TRBV20-1 combines with J gene TRBJ1-2; maybe TRBD1 (6 bases). V shed 2 bases and J shed 2 bases, with 15 bases lying between them. Germline V gene data show CDR1 as DFQATT and CDR2 as SNEGSKA (reference sequence). CDR3 length equals 15 residues. The DNA of the CDR3 is TGCAGTGCTAGATCCCCGGAAGGGGGGAACTATGGCTACACCTTC. Encoded protein: CSARSPEGGNYGYTF.

This rearrangement joins TRBV4-3 to TRBJ2-1, with 7 positions matching TRBD2. Per the germline V gene, CDR1 is LGHNA and CDR2 is YSLEER. After removal of 0 bases from V and 2 bases from J, the junction contained 1 base not matched to a gene. The CDR3 is 15 residues long. The CDR3 DNA is TGCGCCAGCAGCCAAGAGCGGGGGACCTACAATGAGCAGTTCTTC. Amino acids: CASSQERGTYNEQFF.

This clonotype was detected ten times or more. The chain employs TRBV11-2 and TRBJ2-3, with a possible D match to TRBD1 (6 bases). CDR1 is SGHAT and CDR2 is FQNNGV in the germline V gene. Trimming removed 1 base at V and 4 bases at J, with 12 bases between. The length of the CDR3 is 15 residues. The CDR3 here is CASSLVGTSPDTQYF. The CDR3 DNA sequence: TGTGCCAGCAGCTTAGTAGGGACATCCCCAGATACGCAGTATTTT.

J is TRBJ2-5 and V is TRBV3-1; D unresolved. From germline, CDR1 is LGHDT and CDR2 YNNKEL (reference sequence). V was cut by 1 base and J by 5 bases, with 11 bases left in between. This CDR3 is built from 14 residues. For the CDR3, the DNA is TGTGCCAGCAGCCAAGTGCCTAGTAGTGAGACCCAGTACTTC. It translates to CASSQVPSSETQYF.

This clonotype was seen a few times. The chain has TRBV12-3 or TRBV12-4 and TRBJ1-1; no firm D call. The CDR3 is 16 residues long. Between the trimmed V and J ends, which lost 6 bases and 0 bases, there was a span of 17 bases. CDR3: CASSRAPGRMNTEAFF. The CDR3 DNA follows: TGTGCCAGCAGCCGAGCGCCCGGACGGATGAACACTGAAGCTTTCTTT.